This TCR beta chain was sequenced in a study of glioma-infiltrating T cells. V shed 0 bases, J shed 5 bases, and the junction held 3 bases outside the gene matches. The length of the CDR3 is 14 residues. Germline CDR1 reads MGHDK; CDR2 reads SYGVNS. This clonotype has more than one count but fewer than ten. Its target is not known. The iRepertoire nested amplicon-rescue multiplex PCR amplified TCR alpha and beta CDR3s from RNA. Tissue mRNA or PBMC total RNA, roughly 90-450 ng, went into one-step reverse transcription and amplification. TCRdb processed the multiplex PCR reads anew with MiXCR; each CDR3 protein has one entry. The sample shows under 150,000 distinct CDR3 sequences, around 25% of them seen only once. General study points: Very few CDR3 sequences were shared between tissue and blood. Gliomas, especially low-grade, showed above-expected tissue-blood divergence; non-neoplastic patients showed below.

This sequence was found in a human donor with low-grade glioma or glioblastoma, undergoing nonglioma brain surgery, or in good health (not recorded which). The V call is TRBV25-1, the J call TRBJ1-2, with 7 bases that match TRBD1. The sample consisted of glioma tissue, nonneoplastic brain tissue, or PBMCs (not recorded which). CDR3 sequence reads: CASSEYRTGYGYTF. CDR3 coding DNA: TGTGCCAGCAGTGAATATCGGACAGGATATGGCTACACCTTC.